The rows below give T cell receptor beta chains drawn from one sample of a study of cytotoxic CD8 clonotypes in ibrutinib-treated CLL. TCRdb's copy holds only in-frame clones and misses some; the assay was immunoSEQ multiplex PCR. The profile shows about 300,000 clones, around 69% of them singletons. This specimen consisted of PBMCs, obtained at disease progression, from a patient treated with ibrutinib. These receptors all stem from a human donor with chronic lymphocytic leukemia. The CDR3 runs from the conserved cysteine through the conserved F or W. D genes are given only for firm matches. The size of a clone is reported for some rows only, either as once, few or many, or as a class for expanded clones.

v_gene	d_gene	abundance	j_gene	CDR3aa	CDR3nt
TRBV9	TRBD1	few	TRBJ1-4	CASSPTGVNEKLFF	TGTGCCAGCAGCCCGACAGGGGTTAATGAAAAACTGTTTTTT
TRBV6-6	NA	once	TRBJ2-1	CASRRDASSYNEQFF	TGTGCCAGCAGGCGGGACGCGAGCTCCTACAATGAGCAGTTCTTC
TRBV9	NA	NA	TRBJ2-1	CASSVVGARTSYNEQFF	TGTGCCAGCAGCGTAGTAGGCGCGAGAACCTCCTACAATGAGCAGTTCTTC
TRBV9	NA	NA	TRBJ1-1	CASSVEVVPTEAFF	TGTGCCAGCAGCGTAGAGGTGGTGCCCACTGAAGCTTTCTTT
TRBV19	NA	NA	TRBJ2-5	CASSIRPTSVQETQYF	TGTGCCAGTAGTATTAGACCCACTTCAGTCCAAGAGACCCAGTACTTC
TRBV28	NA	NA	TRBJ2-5	CASSSTPGVTETQYF	TGTGCCAGCAGTTCAACTCCAGGGGTTACAGAGACCCAGTACTTC
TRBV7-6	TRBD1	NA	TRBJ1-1	CASSLGGQGNTEAFF	TGTGCCAGCAGCTTAGGGGGACAGGGAAACACTGAAGCTTTCTTT
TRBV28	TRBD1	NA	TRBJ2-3	CASSDRDRADTQYF	TGTGCCAGCAGTGATCGGGACAGGGCAGATACGCAGTATTTT
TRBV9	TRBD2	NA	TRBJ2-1	CASSVTSGGYNEQFF	TGTGCCAGCAGCGTTACTAGCGGGGGATACAATGAGCAGTTCTTC
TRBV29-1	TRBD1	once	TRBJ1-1	CSVEADRGGVEAFF	TGCAGCGTTGAAGCAGACAGGGGAGGAGTTGAAGCTTTCTTT
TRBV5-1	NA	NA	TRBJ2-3	CASSLDGTHRTDTQYF	TGCGCCAGCAGCTTGGATGGGACACACCGCACAGATACGCAGTATTTT
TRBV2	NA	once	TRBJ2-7	CASAREEQYF	TGTGCCAGCGCCAGAGAAGAGCAGTACTTC
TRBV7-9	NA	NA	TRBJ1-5	CASSHMSPNQPQHF	TGTGCCAGCAGCCACATGAGCCCCAATCAGCCCCAGCATTTT
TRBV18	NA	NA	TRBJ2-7	CASSPKGTHDLEQYF	TGTGCCAGCTCACCGAAGGGGACACACGATTTAGAGCAGTACTTC
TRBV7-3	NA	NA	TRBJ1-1	CASSPDGEDTEAFF	TGTGCCAGCAGCCCGGATGGGGAGGACACTGAAGCTTTCTTT
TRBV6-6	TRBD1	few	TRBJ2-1	CSTGFLNNEQFF	TGTTCGACAGGGTTCCTTAACAATGAGCAGTTCTTC
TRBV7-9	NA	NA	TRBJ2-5	CASSRRGSEGETQYF	TGTGCCAGCAGCCGCCGGGGGAGTGAGGGAGAGACCCAGTACTTC
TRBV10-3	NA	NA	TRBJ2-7	CAISETDGTVPHYEQYF	TGTGCCATCAGTGAGACGGATGGGACCGTCCCCCACTACGAGCAGTACTTC
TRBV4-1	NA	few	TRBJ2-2	CASRRQGGTGELFF	TGCGCCAGCAGGCGACAGGGAGGGACCGGGGAGCTGTTTTTT
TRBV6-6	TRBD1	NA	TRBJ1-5	CASSYSGQGYGQPQHF	TGTGCCAGCAGTTACTCCGGACAGGGGTACGGTCAGCCCCAGCATTTT
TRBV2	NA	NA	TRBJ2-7	CASSEGTSNTYEQYF	TGTGCCAGCAGTGAAGGGACAAGCAATACCTACGAGCAGTACTTC
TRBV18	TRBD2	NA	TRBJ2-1	CASSLSGIPNEQFF	TGTGCCAGCTCACTCAGCGGGATTCCAAATGAGCAGTTCTTC
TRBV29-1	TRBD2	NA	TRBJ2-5	CSVGTSGNIGKTQYF	TGCAGCGTTGGGACTAGCGGCAATATTGGGAAGACCCAGTACTTC
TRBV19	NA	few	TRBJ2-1	CASSNPGASEQFF	TGTGCCAGTAGTAACCCGGGGGCGAGTGAGCAGTTCTTC
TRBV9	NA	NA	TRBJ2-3	CASSVVPGVGTDTQYF	TGTGCCAGCAGCGTCGTTCCAGGGGTCGGCACAGATACGCAGTATTTT
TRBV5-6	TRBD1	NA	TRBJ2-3	CASSEQGALRDTQYF	TGTGCCAGCAGCGAACAGGGGGCCCTGCGGGATACGCAGTATTTT
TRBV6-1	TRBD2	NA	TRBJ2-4	CASSEGGGIVKNIQYF	TGTGCCAGCAGTGAAGGGGGAGGGATTGTCAAAAACATTCAGTACTTC
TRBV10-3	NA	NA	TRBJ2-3	CAISAETSTDTQYF	TGTGCCATCAGTGCGGAAACTAGCACAGATACGCAGTATTTT
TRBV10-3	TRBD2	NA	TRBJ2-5	CAIWSGRGETQYF	TGTGCCATCTGGAGCGGGAGAGGGGAGACCCAGTACTTC
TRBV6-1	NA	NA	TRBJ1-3	CASSKGAGNTIYF	TGTGCCAGCAGTAAAGGGGCCGGAAACACCATATATTTT
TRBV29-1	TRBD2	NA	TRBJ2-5	CSADSGRIQETQYF	TGCAGCGCCGATAGCGGGAGGATCCAAGAGACCCAGTACTTC
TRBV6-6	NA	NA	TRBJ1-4	CASRFPATGSGEKLFF	TGTGCCAGCAGGTTCCCTGCTACAGGGTCTGGCGAAAAACTGTTTTTT
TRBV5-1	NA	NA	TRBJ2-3	CASRWGAGTDTQYF	TGCGCCAGCAGATGGGGGGCCGGCACAGATACGCAGTATTTT
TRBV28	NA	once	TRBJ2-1	CATTFQPGEQFF	TGTGCCACCACCTTTCAGCCGGGTGAGCAGTTCTTC
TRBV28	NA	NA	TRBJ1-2	CASSLPSYSRNYGYTF	TGTGCCAGCAGTTTACCGTCATACAGCAGAAACTATGGCTACACCTTC
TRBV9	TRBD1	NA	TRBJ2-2	CASQPGQNDFTGELFF	TGTGCCAGCCAACCGGGACAGAACGATTTCACCGGGGAGCTGTTTTTT